This T cell receptor (beta chain) was recovered during a study of CD8 T cells in Susac syndrome. Study results and limitations: The authors acknowledged that the study's TCR sequencing and HLA analysis involved relatively few individuals.

CD8+ and CD4+ T cells circulating in blood were sequenced for TCR beta. Negative isolation was used for CD8+ and CD4+ T cells, and FACS enrichment was applied to TEMRA cells. Random hexamers were used to reverse transcribe an amount of roughly 0.45 to 1 ug RNA. An immunoSEQ multiplex PCR amplified TCR beta CDR3 over 54 Vbeta and 13 Jbeta. In TCRdb, the immunoSEQ multiplex PCR reads were re-called with MiXCR into one record per CDR3 protein. Of roughly 200,000 distinct CDR3 sequences listed, about 95% are singletons. This CDR3 comprises 13 residues. The V end lost 5 bases, the J end lost 4 bases, and 11 bases lay between the germline ends. CDR1 SQVTM and CDR2 ANQGSEA come from the germline V gene. In the case of this clonotype: No antigen is known for it.

What was sequenced was CD4+ T cells from PBMCs. The receptor comes from a human donor in good health. V usage is TRBV29-1 and J usage is TRBJ2-2; D is possibly TRBD2 (5 bases). CDR3 amino acids: CSVSERSTGELFF. The CDR3 DNA reads TGCAGCGTTTCGGAGCGGAGCACCGGGGAGCTGTTTTTT.